This T cell receptor beta chain appears in the sequencing data of a study of T-cell memory formation after mild COVID-19. Using its own MiXCR run on the 5' RACE reads, TCRdb lists one record per CDR3 protein. The table lists about 260,000 distinct CDR3 sequences, approximately 16% of them singletons. This CDR3 spans 15 amino acids. Germline assignment: CDR1 MGHRA and CDR2 YSYEKL. Trimming cost V 3 bases and J 5 bases; bases outside gene matches: 4. Sequencing used PBMCs or a T cell subset sorted from them (not recorded which). The receptor was derived from a man aged 18-30 years who had mild COVID-19 (a few samples of this study predate the infection). Cell type and time point are not known. The genes are TRBV4-1 and TRBJ2-4; TRBD1 matches at 10 bases. The CDR3 spells CASSQRDRGENIQYF. DNA of the CDR3: TGCGCCAGCAGCCAGAGGGACAGGGGTGAAAACATTCAGTACTTC.